This T cell receptor (beta chain) was recorded in a study of T cell repertoires in cytomegalovirus infection. Regarding the study as a whole: HLA-C-restricted TCR beta clonotypes specific for CMV led the ex vivo response.

This clonotype was seen at least ten times. What it binds is unknown. MiXCR was run by TCRdb on the reads, yielding one entry per CDR3 protein. The table includes approximately 89,000 distinct CDR3 sequences, roughly a quarter detected once. There are 15 residues in the CDR3. Between the trimmed V and J ends, which lost 2 bases and 0 bases, there was a span of 8 bases. CDR1 SGHTA and CDR2 FQGNSA come from the germline V gene. The sequences come from CD8+ T cells from cultured PBMCs, collected from culture after CMV antigen stimulation. The sequence derives from a human donor in good health (CMV status not recorded). Some clones in this sample may be carry-over from other donors' samples. The V gene is TRBV7-2, the J gene TRBJ2-1; the D gene is possibly TRBD2 (6 bases). The CDR3 DNA follows: TGTGCCAGCAGCTTACGGGGGAGCTCCTACAATGAGCAGTTCTTC. Encoded protein: CASSLRGSSYNEQFF.